These T cell receptor beta chains were read from a single sample in a study of T-cell reconstitution after alpha-beta-depleted transplantation in children. A single record per CDR3 protein comes from TCRdb applying MiXCR to the PCR reads. The data hold about 980,000 distinct CDR3 sequences, with about 30% observed a single time. The sample in question was PBMCs, mostly from graft donor cells, obtained 360 days after TCRalphabeta/CD19-depleted stem cell transplant. These receptors were collected from a boy under two years old who had a stem cell transplant for SCID, so the T cells may come from the graft donor. CDR3s include the opening cysteine and the closing phenylalanine or tryptophan. D genes are given only for firm matches. The size entry is marked missing in some rows and otherwise reads once, few, many or a size class.

D gene	V gene	clone size	J gene	CDR3 length	CDR3 DNA	CDR3 protein
-	TRBV9	few	TRBJ2-2	16	TGTGCCAGCAGCGTAGGTTTCCCCTGGAACACCGGGGAGCTGTTTTTT	CASSVGFPWNTGELFF
TRBD2	TRBV7-6	-	TRBJ2-1	16	TGTGCCAGCAGCAACAGACTAGCGGGGGGCTACAATGAGCAGTTCTTC	CASSNRLAGGYNEQFF
-	TRBV2	-	TRBJ1-5	15	TGTGCCAGCAGTGAATGGGGGAAGAGCAATCAGCCCCAGCATTTT	CASSEWGKSNQPQHF
-	TRBV14	-	TRBJ2-1	13	TGTGCCAGCAGCCAAGGGACAGGGACTAAGCAGTTCTTC	CASSQGTGTKQFF
-	TRBV7-9	-	TRBJ2-3	15	TGTGCCAGCAGCTACGGGGGATTCGGCACAGATACGCAGTATTTT	CASSYGGFGTDTQYF
TRBD2	TRBV9	few	TRBJ2-5	15	TGTGCCAGCAGCGCGGGACTAGCGGGTACACAGACCCAGTACTTC	CASSAGLAGTQTQYF
-	TRBV6-1	-	TRBJ2-5	14	TGTGCCAGCACCTCTAGGGCAGGCGGGGAGACCCAGTACTTC	CASTSRAGGETQYF
TRBD1	TRBV12-3/TRBV12-4	-	TRBJ2-2	14	TGTGCCAACCCGACAGGGGGCCGCACCGGGGAGCTGTTTTTT	CANPTGGRTGELFF
-	TRBV7-2	once	TRBJ2-7	15	TGTGCCAGCAGCTTAGCGGCACACCTTGCCTACGAGCAGTACTTC	CASSLAAHLAYEQYF
-	TRBV5-1	-	TRBJ2-7	13	TGCGCCAGCAGCTTCCACAGCTCCTACGAGCAGTACTTC	CASSFHSSYEQYF
-	TRBV7-9	-	TRBJ2-3	14	TGTGCCAGCAGCAAGACTAATCCTACAGATACGCAGTATTTT	CASSKTNPTDTQYF
-	TRBV5-1	-	TRBJ2-5	16	TGCGCCAGCAGCTTGGGTTCGACAACCAGGGGCGAGACCCAGTACTTC	CASSLGSTTRGETQYF
-	TRBV20-1	few	TRBJ1-5	13	TGCAGTGCTACAGGGGTTATCAATCAGCCCCAGCATTTT	CSATGVINQPQHF
-	TRBV9	-	TRBJ2-1	15	TGTGCCAGCAGCGTATCCCATAACTCCTACAATGAGCAGTTCTTC	CASSVSHNSYNEQFF
TRBD1	TRBV6-1	-	TRBJ1-2	13	TGTGCCAGCCGGGACAGGGGTAACTATGGCTACACCTTC	CASRDRGNYGYTF
TRBD1	TRBV11-2	once	TRBJ2-7	19	TGTGCCAGCAGCTTTTTCGTTGGGCTAGGGACAGGCGTTTTTTACGAGCAGTACTTC	CASSFFVGLGTGVFYEQYF
-	TRBV28	-	TRBJ2-2	17	TGTGCCAGCAGTCCGACGGACAGGAGGGGTCCCACCGGGGAGCTGTTTTTT	CASSPTDRRGPTGELFF
TRBD2	TRBV4-3	few	TRBJ2-7	15	TGCGCCAGCAGCCAAGACGAGCGGGGGGCCTACGAGCAGTACTTC	CASSQDERGAYEQYF
-	TRBV5-1	-	TRBJ2-1	15	TGCGCCAGCAGCTTGGCCCCGCTCCCTAGGGATGAGCAGTTCTTC	CASSLAPLPRDEQFF
TRBD1	TRBV24-1	-	TRBJ2-3	14	TGTGCCACCAGTGCAGAACAGGGGCCAGATACGCAGTATTTT	CATSAEQGPDTQYF
TRBD2	TRBV28	many	TRBJ2-3	17	TGTGCCAGCAGTTTTCTTCCTAGCGGAACGTTCACAGATACGCAGTATTTT	CASSFLPSGTFTDTQYF
-	TRBV6-2/TRBV6-3	-	TRBJ1-5	14	TGTGCCAGCAGTCCCGCACAGGGTCCTCAGCCCCAGCATTTT	CASSPAQGPQPQHF
TRBD2	TRBV20-1	-	TRBJ2-1	14	TGCAGTGCCCCGACTAGCGGGCATACGAATGAGCAGTTCTTC	CSAPTSGHTNEQFF
-	TRBV3-1	few	TRBJ2-5	16	TGTGCCAGCAGCCACCGTTCCGGGGGGCCAAAAGAGACCCAGTACTTC	CASSHRSGGPKETQYF
TRBD2	TRBV19	-	TRBJ2-1	11	TGTGCCAGCAAACTGGGGGGGGAGCAGTTCTTC	CASKLGGEQFF
TRBD1	TRBV5-1	-	TRBJ1-1	15	TGCGCCAGCAGCTACGGGACAGGCAAGAACACTGAAGCTTTCTTT	CASSYGTGKNTEAFF
-	TRBV12-3/TRBV12-4	many	TRBJ2-3	14	TGTGCCAGCAGCTTTCAGGGAAGCACAGATACGCAGTATTTT	CASSFQGSTDTQYF
-	TRBV25-1	-	TRBJ1-2	15	TGTGCCACCGCAGGGCCTGACGGCTTTTACTATGGCTACACCTTC	CATAGPDGFYYGYTF
-	TRBV7-2	once	TRBJ2-2	15	TGTGCCAGCAGCTACCAAATCATCGGAACCGGGGAGCTGTTTTTT	CASSYQIIGTGELFF
-	TRBV6-1	few	TRBJ1-3	17	TGTGCCAGCAGTCTCTCCCCCAACGGGATCTCTGGAAACACCATATATTTT	CASSLSPNGISGNTIYF